The clone carrying this T cell receptor beta chain was detected ten times or more. Its target is unknown. This specimen comes from a study of T cells in Graves' hyperthyroidism and ophthalmopathy. Whole-study findings and limits: Most thyroid clonotypes expanded above 0.001 were also detected in blood.

The diagnoses drew upon clinical symptoms, serum thyroxine and TRAb, thyroid ultrasound and orbital computed tomography. The PBMCs studied were ones that came from 10 ml fresh peripheral blood. Template material for amplifying TCR beta CDR3 regions consisted of RNA transcripts. Using the HTBI primer set, a first-round RT-PCR was run on the TCR CDR3. MiXCR, run by TCRdb on the multiplex PCR reads, gives a single entry per CDR3 protein. The table includes fewer than 600,000 distinct CDR3 sequences, 12% to 15% detected once. The sequenced sample consisted of blood. This TCR was recovered from a woman between 35 and 50 years old with Graves' hyperthyroidism.

CDR3 in amino acids: CAWRSRGSYEQYF. Written as DNA, the CDR3 is TGTGCCTGGAGATCCAGGGGCTCCTACGAGCAGTACTTC. The rearrangement uses TRBV30 and TRBJ2-7, with TRBD1 as a possible D gene (6 bases). Looked up from germline, CDR1 is GTSNPN and CDR2 is SVGIG (reference sequence). V was clipped by 3 bases and J by 0 bases, with 9 bases between them. This CDR3 is 13 amino acids long.